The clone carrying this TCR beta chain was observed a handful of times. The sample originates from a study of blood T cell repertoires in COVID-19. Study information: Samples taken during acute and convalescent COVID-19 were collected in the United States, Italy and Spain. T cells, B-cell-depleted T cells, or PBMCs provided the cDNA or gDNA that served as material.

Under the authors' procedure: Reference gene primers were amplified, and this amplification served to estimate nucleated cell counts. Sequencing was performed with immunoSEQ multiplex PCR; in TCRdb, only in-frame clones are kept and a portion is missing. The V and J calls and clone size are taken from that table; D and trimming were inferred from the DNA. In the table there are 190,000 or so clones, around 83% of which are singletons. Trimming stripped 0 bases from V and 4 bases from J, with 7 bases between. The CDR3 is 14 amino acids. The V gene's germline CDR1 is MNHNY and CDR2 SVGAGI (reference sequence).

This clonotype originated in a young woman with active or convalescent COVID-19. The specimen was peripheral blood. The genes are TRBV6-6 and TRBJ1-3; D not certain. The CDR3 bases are TGTGCCAGCAGTTACTCCCAACAGGGAAACACCATATATTTT. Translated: CASSYSQQGNTIYF.